The 27 T cell receptor beta chains below all came from one sample that was sequenced in a study of blood T cell repertoires in COVID-19. The method was immunoSEQ multiplex PCR; TCRdb's version includes in-frame clones alone and lacks a portion of them. The table lists some 86,000 clones, approximately 81% of them singletons, with approximately 14% in the top ten. The material sequenced was peripheral blood. The source of these receptors is a woman aged 70-85 years with acute or convalescent COVID-19.

This sequence joins TRBV18 and TRBJ1-5; D is possibly TRBD1 (5 bases). V shed 4 bases and J shed 7 bases, with 11 bases lying between them. This CDR3 has 13 residues. Looked up from germline, CDR1 is KGHSH and CDR2 is LQKENI. In nucleotides, the CDR3 is TGTGCCAGCTCACAAGGGGCTACCCAGCCCCAGCATTTT. Translated, it gives CASSQGATQPQHF.

The chain employs TRBV19 and TRBJ2-7, with 7 nucleotides matching TRBD2. The CDR3 consists of 15 residues. Germline loops: CDR1 LNHDA, CDR2 SQIVND (reference sequence). The V segment lost 6 bases and the J segment 5 bases; nucleotides outside the gene matches: 13. The chain's CDR3 is CASSNGRGAPHEQYV. The CDR3 nucleotides read TGTGCCAGTAGCAATGGGAGGGGCGCCCCCCACGAGCAGTACGTC.

The rearrangement joins TRBV7-2 to TRBJ1-1; the match to TRBD1 covers 9 bases. J gave up 4 bases and V 4 bases, and 4 bases lay outside the gene matches. The CDR3 spans 14 residues. The germline V gene encodes CDR1 SGHTA and CDR2 FQGNSA. Written as DNA, the CDR3 is TGTGCCAGCAGCTCCGGGACAGGGACCACTGAAGCTTTCTTT. Amino acid sequence: CASSSGTGTTEAFF.

The V gene is TRBV7-6, the J gene TRBJ2-3, with TRBD1 matching 9 bases. The CDR3 is made up of 16 amino acids. The junction had 9 bases not matched to a gene; V was cut back by 4 bases and J by 4 bases. Per the germline V gene, CDR1 is SGHVS and CDR2 is FNYEAQ. The DNA for the CDR3 is TGTGCCAGCAGCTCCACAGGGGGCACCCAATCAGATACGCAGTATTTT. Residues: CASSSTGGTQSDTQYF.

J is TRBJ1-2 and V is TRBV28, with 11 positions matching TRBD1. CDR1 is MDHEN, CDR2 SYDVKM, per germline. This CDR3 spans 15 amino acids. The J segment lost 8 bases and the V segment lost 1 base, leaving 6 bases of the junction unmatched. CDR3 nucleotides: TGTGCCAGCAGTTTATCTGGACAGGGGGCTTTGGGCTACACCTTC. It yields the protein CASSLSGQGALGYTF.

This clone was recorded once. The CDR3 sequence: CASSPLSGGAGELFF. The CDR3, as DNA: TGTGCCAGCAGCCCACTGAGCGGGGGGGCCGGGGAGCTGTTTTTT. This chain links TRBV28 with TRBJ2-2; the match to TRBD2 covers 10 bases. The length of the CDR3 is 15 residues. In germline, CDR1 is MDHEN, CDR2 SYDVKM. V lost 6 bases and J lost 6; bases outside the gene matches: 7.

The chain links TRBV3-1 (or the pseudogene TRBV3-2) to TRBJ1-2, with D maybe TRBD1 (6 bases). Germline assignment: CDR1 LGHDT and CDR2 YNNKEL (reference sequence). The V and J ends lost 3 bases and 3 bases respectively, with 17 bases between them. The CDR3 runs to 16 residues. The CDR3 DNA follows: TGTGCCAGCAGCCACAAGAGGCGTCAGGGGCACTATGGCTACACCTTC. This codes for CASSHKRRQGHYGYTF.

A few counts support this clone. This chain links TRBV28 with TRBJ2-4; 8 nucleotides agree with TRBD2. The V and J ends lost 5 bases and 3 bases, in that order; junction bases with no gene match: 12. The CDR3 length is 17 residues. The V gene's germline CDR1 is MDHEN and CDR2 SYDVKM. The DNA of the CDR3 is TGTGCCAGCAGTCCGCCTCGGGGGGGGATGGTCAAAAACATTCAGTACTTC. Encoded protein: CASSPPRGGMVKNIQYF.

The chain uses TRBV11-2 and TRBJ2-5; perhaps TRBD2 as D (5 bases). This CDR3 comprises 12 residues. Germline V lookup: CDR1 SGHAT, CDR2 FQNNGV. V gave up 11 bases and J gave up 5 bases, with 15 bases separating them. This CDR3 reads CASGEGRETQYF. The CDR3 region has the DNA TGTGCCTCCGGCGAGGGCAGGGAGACCCAGTACTTC.

The V call is TRBV11-2, the J call TRBJ2-2; 7 bases agree with TRBD1. V dropped 6 bases and J dropped 6; count of bases not matched to a gene: 4. Per the germline V gene, CDR1 is SGHAT and CDR2 is FQNNGV. This CDR3 has 13 amino acids. CDR3 coding DNA: TGTGCCAGCAGTGACAGGGACGCCGGGGAGCTGTTTTTT. It codes for CASSDRDAGELFF.

V is TRBV14 and J is TRBJ1-6, with TRBD1 identical over 7 bases. The V gene end was trimmed by 3 bases and the J gene end by 10 bases; junction bases not matched to a gene: 6. Germline CDR1 SGHDN, CDR2 FVKESK. CDR3 length equals 14 residues. The CDR3 spells CASSQTGRGSPLHF. The CDR3 DNA reads as TGTGCCAGCAGCCAGACAGGGAGAGGATCACCCCTCCACTTT. Combining the CDR3 with reference TRBV14 and TRBJ1-6 gives the whole variable domain EAGVTQFPSHSVIEKGQTVTLRCDPISGHDNLYWYRRVMGKEIKFLLHFVKESKQDESGMPNNRFLAERTGGTYSTLKVQPAELEDSGVYFCASSQTGRGSPLHFGNGTRLTVT.

The chain combines TRBV14 with TRBJ2-3, with D possibly matching TRBD2 (5 bases). Germline-derived CDR1 and CDR2 are SGHDN and FVKESK. The CDR3 is made up of 15 amino acids. The ends were cut back, 5 bases at V and 1 base at J, with 13 bases in the middle. This CDR3 reads CASSTRAPGTDTQYF. DNA for the CDR3: TGTGCCAGCAGCACTAGGGCTCCAGGCACAGATACGCAGTATTTT.

In nucleotides, the CDR3 is TGTGCCAGCAGCCCGTCCCGGGACTGGGCCAATGAGCAGTTCTTC. Translation: CASSPSRDWANEQFF. The J gene is TRBJ2-1, the V gene TRBV13, with a weak D call TRBD2 (6 bases). CDR1 PRHDT and CDR2 FYEKMQ come from the germline V gene (reference sequence). Trimming removed 5 bases at V and 6 bases at J, with 17 bases between. There are 15 residues in the CDR3.

V is TRBV2 and J is TRBJ1-2; D unclear. The germline gives CDR1 SNHLY, CDR2 FYNNEI. The CDR3 runs 14 residues. V was shortened by 4 bases and J by 7 bases, with 16 bases between the two germline ends. The CDR3 DNA sequence: TGTGCCAGCAGTGCTGAAAACTCGTCGCCTGGCTACACCTTC. It is translated as CASSAENSSPGYTF.

This chain joins TRBV7-9 and TRBJ1-2; 8 bases line up with TRBD1. V gave up 11 bases and J gave up 6 bases; unmatched junction bases: 14. The CDR3 has 14 residues. Germline CDR1 SEHNR, CDR2 FQNEAQ (reference sequence). CDR3 coding DNA: TGTGCCCTATGGGGGACAGGAGGGGTGGATGGCTACACCTTC. Encoded protein: CALWGTGGVDGYTF.

Only one count was recorded for this clone. CDR3 sequence: CASSLTSSYEQYV. CDR3 bases: TGTGCCAGCAGTCTGACATCCTCCTACGAGCAGTACGTC. The chain couples TRBV2 to TRBJ2-7; D is unclear. CDR1 and CDR2 (germline): SNHLY, FYNNEI. V was clipped by 5 bases and J by 0 bases, with 8 bases between them. The CDR3 is made up of 13 amino acids.

This rearrangement joins TRBV24-1 to TRBJ2-2; 7 bases line up with TRBD2. Trimming removed 2 bases from V and 0 bases from J; junction bases left unmatched: 5. This CDR3 is built from 17 residues. CDR1 and CDR2 (germline): KGHDR, SFDVKD. CDR3 nucleotide sequence: TGTGCCACCAGTGATTGGCGGCGGGAGCCGAACACCGGGGAGCTGTTTTTT. It is translated as CATSDWRREPNTGELFF.

The chain employs TRBV9 and TRBJ2-3; 7 bases agree with TRBD1. J was trimmed by 0 bases and V by 3 bases; bases with no gene match: 7. The CDR3 spans 16 residues. CDR1 SGDLS and CDR2 YYNGEE come from the germline V gene. This chain's CDR3 is CASSAKGAASTDTQYF. The DNA of the CDR3 is TGTGCCAGCAGCGCCAAGGGGGCAGCTAGCACAGATACGCAGTATTTT.

The chain is built from TRBV7-8 and TRBJ2-1; tentative D call: TRBD1 (6 bases). Germline-derived CDR1 and CDR2 are SGHVS and FQNEAQ. V shed 4 bases and J shed 9 bases, with 31 bases lying between them. The CDR3 has 19 amino acids. This CDR3 is CASSSLVFKGEQLFSEQFF. The CDR3 DNA reads TGTGCCAGCAGCTCCCTTGTTTTTAAGGGGGAACAACTCTTCAGTGAGCAGTTCTTC.

The chain recombines TRBV13 with TRBJ2-1; TRBD1 aligns across 9 bases. Trimming cost V 5 bases and J 2 bases; bases outside gene matches: 4. The CDR3 loop spans 15 amino acids. Per germline, CDR1 PRHDT and CDR2 FYEKMQ (reference sequence). CDR3 in DNA: TGTGCCAGCAGCCCAGGGACAGGGACCTACAATGAGCAGTTCTTC. This sequence encodes CASSPGTGTYNEQFF.

As regards this clone: This CDR3 is also generated by other DNA sequences in the sample. The chain uses TRBV3-1 (or the pseudogene TRBV3-2) and TRBJ1-2; the D is unclear. Germline CDR1 reads LGHDT; CDR2 reads YNNKEL (reference sequence). The germline V and J ends were trimmed by 0 bases and 4 bases, with 9 bases remaining between them. The CDR3 has 14 residues. The CDR3 DNA sequence: TGTGCCAGCAGCCAAGACCGGGTGGCCTATGGCTACACCTTC. Its protein is CASSQDRVAYGYTF.

This clone was seen only once. The V and J genes are TRBV3-1 (or the pseudogene TRBV3-2) and TRBJ1-3; perhaps TRBD1 as D (6 bases). Germline V lookup: CDR1 LGHDT, CDR2 YNNKEL (reference sequence). Trimming stripped 3 bases from V and 3 bases from J, with 18 bases between. The CDR3 spans 17 residues. The CDR3 DNA is TGTGCCAGCAGCCACCAAAGCCCCCAGGGGCGTGGAAACACCATATATTTT. It encodes CASSHQSPQGRGNTIYF.

The rearrangement links TRBV29-1 to TRBJ1-2, with 7 nucleotides matching TRBD1. The CDR3 runs to 16 residues. J was trimmed by 7 bases and V by 3 bases; bases with no gene match: 17. Germline CDR1 reads SQVTM; CDR2 reads ANQGSEA. DNA for the CDR3: TGCAGCGTTGACAACACCTATACAGGGGCGAAGGTTGGCTACACCTTC. Protein product: CSVDNTYTGAKVGYTF.

This clone was counted a single time. The V gene is TRBV19, the J gene TRBJ2-1; 7 bases are shared with TRBD2. The CDR3 spans 17 residues. The trim removed 1 base at V and 2 bases at J, leaving 8 bases unmatched. CDR1 and CDR2 (germline): LNHDA, SQIVND (reference sequence). The CDR3, as DNA: TGTGCCAGTAGTATAGCGGATGCGGGAGTGCCCTACAATGAGCAGTTCTTC. Its translation: CASSIADAGVPYNEQFF.

The rearrangement links TRBV5-1 to TRBJ2-7; D gene ambiguous. Trimming took 2 bases from V and 0 from J, leaving 12 bases between them. The CDR3 extends over 15 amino acids. Germline lookup yields CDR1 SGHRS and CDR2 YFSETQ. CDR3 coding DNA: TGCGCCAGCAGCTTTGGGCCGGAAGGCTCCTACGAGCAGTACGTC. Translated, it gives CASSFGPEGSYEQYV.

The chain combines TRBV6-6 with TRBJ1-1; 8 bases align to TRBD1. The V segment lost 5 bases and the J segment 8 bases; nucleotides outside the gene matches: 7. The CDR3 contains 13 residues. Germline V gene sequence: CDR1 MNHNY, CDR2 SVGAGI (reference sequence). CDR3 in DNA: TGTGCCAGCAGTACCGGACAGGGACTAGAAGCTTTCTTT. This sequence encodes CASSTGQGLEAFF.

The rearrangement links TRBV27 to TRBJ2-3; no definite D call. From germline, CDR1 is MNHEY and CDR2 SMNVEV (reference sequence). The CDR3 sequence is 14 residues long. Trimming cost V 4 bases and J 2 bases, with 10 bases left between them. CDR3 in DNA: TGTGCCAGCAGTTCGCCAGGCGCCACAGATACGCAGTATTTT. Translation: CASSSPGATDTQYF.